The clone carrying this T cell receptor (beta chain) was observed a few times. Its antigen is as yet unknown. These data are taken from a study of human T cells and chemical hapten exposure. Whole-study findings and limits: In the PT1 data, expanded TCR counts showed a positive correlation with patch test score. Unchanged with DPC sensitization were TCRs above 1 in 1000 frequency.

For the library, individual cDNA molecules each received unique molecular identifiers. From the RACE reads, TCRdb called clonotypes with MiXCR, one entry per CDR3 protein. The sample consists of 150,000 to 200,000 distinct CDR3 sequences, approximately 29% of them appearing once. The time point was: pre-sensitization, week 0. Treatment denoted: therapeutic diphenylcyclopropenone sensitization with weekly scalp DPC. Blood draws came before every patch-test application. Germline V lookup: CDR1 GTSNPN, CDR2 SVGIG (reference sequence). This CDR3 has 15 residues. Trimming left V 3 bases short and J 2 bases short, with 16 bases between.

This rearrangement joins TRBV30 to TRBJ1-2; D remains ambiguous. The sequence came from a woman aged 25 to 39 with alopecia areata. Some clones in this sample may be carry-over from other donors' samples. The sample in question was whole blood, obtained in connection with sensitization to the hapten diphenylcyclopropenone (DPC). CDR3 sequence (DNA): TGTGCCTGGAGCCCTTCGGCGGGCTACAACTATGGCTACACCTTC. It yields the protein CAWSPSAGYNYGYTF. Supplemented by reference TRBV30 and TRBJ1-2, the full variable domain reads SQTIHQWPATLVQPVGSPLSLECTVEGTSNPNLYWYRQAAGRGLQLLFYSVGIGQISSEVPQNLSASRPQDRQFILSSKKLLLSDSGFYLCAWSPSAGYNYGYTFGSGTRLTVV.